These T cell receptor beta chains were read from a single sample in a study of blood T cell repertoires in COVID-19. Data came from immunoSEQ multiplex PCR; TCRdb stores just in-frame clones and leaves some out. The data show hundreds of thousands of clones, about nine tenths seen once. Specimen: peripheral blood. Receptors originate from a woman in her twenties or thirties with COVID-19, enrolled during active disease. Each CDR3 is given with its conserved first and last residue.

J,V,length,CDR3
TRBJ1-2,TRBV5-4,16,CASSRPGQGAVYGYTF
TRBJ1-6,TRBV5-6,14,CASTQTGASSPLHF
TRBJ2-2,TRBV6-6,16,CASVSQGVGNTGELFF
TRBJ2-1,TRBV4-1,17,CASSQEKKAGGPDEQFF
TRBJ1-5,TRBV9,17,CASSVGRGAGGNQPQHF
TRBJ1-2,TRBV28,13,CAETDGFGGGYTF
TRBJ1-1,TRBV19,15,CASSSLQEGNTEAFF
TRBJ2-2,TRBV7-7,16,CASSDTSGTNTGELFF
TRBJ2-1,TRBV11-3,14,CASSLRDRYNEQFF
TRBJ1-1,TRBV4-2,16,CASSQVGFDRNTEAFF
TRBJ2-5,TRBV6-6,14,CASSYTLTIETQYF
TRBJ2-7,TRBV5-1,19,CASSFRVSDFAGVLYEQYF
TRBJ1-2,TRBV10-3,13,CAIRPDTPGGYTF
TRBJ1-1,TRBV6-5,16,CASSYSVTGIDTEAFF
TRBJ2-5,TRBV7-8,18,CASSPGQGNLGGKETQYF
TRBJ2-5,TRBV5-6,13,CASRGLAGRTQYF
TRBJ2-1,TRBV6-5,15,CASRVDRRNVNEQFF
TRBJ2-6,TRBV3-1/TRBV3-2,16,CASSPPGFSGANVLTF
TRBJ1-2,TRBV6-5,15,CASSYLHPGQGGYTF
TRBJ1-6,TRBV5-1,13,CASSLEAGTPLHF
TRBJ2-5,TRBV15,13,CATSSPYQETQYF
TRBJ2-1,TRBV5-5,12,CASRKAGNEQFF